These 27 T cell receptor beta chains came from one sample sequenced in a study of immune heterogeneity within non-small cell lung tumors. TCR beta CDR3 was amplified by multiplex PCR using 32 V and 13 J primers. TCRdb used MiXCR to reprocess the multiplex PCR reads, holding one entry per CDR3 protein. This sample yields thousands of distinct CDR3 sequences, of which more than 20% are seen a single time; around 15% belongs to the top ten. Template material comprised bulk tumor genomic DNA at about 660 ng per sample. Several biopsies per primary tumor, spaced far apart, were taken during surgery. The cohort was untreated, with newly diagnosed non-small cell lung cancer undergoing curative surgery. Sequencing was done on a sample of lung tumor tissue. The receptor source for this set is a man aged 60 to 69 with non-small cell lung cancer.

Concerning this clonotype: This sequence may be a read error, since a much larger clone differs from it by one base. This CDR3 is CSAHVVLPLNTEAFF. CDR3 nucleotide sequence: TGCAGTGCCCACGTAGTACTACCACTCAACACTGAAGCTTTCTTT. This chain connects TRBV20-1 to TRBJ1-1; no firm D call. The CDR3 loop spans 15 amino acids. Germline V gene data show CDR1 as DFQATT and CDR2 as SNEGSKA (reference sequence). V gave up 6 bases and J gave up 2 bases, with 19 bases separating them.

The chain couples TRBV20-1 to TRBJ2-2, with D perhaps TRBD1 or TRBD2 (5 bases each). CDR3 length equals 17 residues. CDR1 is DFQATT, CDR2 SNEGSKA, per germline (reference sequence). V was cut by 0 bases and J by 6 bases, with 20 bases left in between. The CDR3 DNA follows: TGCAGTGCTAGAGATTCCCACGGGGCTGGGAATGCCGGGGAGCTGTTTTTT. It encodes CSARDSHGAGNAGELFF.

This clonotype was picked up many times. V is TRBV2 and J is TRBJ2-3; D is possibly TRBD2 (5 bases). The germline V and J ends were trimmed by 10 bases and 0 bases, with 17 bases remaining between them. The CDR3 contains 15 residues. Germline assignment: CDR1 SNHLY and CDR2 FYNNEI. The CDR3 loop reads CATTPGRLSTDTQYF. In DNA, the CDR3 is TGTGCCACCACCCCGGGGAGACTAAGCACAGATACGCAGTATTTT.

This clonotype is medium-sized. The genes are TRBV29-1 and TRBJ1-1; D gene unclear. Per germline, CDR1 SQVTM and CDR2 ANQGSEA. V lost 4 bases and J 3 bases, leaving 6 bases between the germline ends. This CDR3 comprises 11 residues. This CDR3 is CSVGGDTEAFF. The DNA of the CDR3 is TGCAGCGTTGGTGGGGACACTGAAGCTTTCTTT.

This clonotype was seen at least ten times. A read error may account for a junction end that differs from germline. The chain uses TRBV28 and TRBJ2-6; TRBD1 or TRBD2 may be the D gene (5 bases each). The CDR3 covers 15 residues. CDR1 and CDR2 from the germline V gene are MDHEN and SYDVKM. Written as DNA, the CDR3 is TGTGCCAGCGGGAGATCGGGGTACGGGGCCAACGTCCCGACTTTC. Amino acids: CASGRSGYGANVPTF.

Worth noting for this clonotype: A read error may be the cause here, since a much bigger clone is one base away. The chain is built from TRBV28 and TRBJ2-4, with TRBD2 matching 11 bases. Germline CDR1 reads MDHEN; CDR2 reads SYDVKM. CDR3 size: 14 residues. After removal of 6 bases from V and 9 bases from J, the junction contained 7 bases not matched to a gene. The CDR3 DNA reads TGTGCCAGCAGAACCCGACTAGCGGGGATCATTCAGTACTTC. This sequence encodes CASRTRLAGIIQYF.

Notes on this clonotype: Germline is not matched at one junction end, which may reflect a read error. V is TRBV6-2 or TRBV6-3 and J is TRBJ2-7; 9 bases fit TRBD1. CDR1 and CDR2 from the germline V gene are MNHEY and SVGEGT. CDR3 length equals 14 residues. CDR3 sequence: CANSYGQGLYEQHF. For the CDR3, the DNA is TGTGCCAACAGTTACGGACAGGGGTTATATGAGCAGCACTTC.

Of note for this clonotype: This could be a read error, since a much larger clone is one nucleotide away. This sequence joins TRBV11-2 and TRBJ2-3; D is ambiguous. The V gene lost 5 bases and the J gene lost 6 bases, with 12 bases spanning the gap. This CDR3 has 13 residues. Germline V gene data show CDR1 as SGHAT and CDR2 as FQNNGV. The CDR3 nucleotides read TGTGCCAGCAGCGAGACCGGCGGCGATACGCAGTATTTT. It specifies CASSETGGDTQYF.

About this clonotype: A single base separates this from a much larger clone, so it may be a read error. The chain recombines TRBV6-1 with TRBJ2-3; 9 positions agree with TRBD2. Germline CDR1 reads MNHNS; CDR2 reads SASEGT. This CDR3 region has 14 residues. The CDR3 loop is CASSEAGGGASGKF. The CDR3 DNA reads TGTGCCAGCAGTGAAGCAGGGGGGGGGGCTAGCGGGAAGTTT.

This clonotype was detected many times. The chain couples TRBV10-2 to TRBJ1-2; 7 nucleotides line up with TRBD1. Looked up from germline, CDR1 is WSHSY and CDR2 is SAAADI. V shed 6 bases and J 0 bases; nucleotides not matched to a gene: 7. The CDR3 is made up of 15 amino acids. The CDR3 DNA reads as TGCGCCAGCAGGGACAGGAGCTCGGCTAACTATGGCTACACCTTC. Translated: CASRDRSSANYGYTF.

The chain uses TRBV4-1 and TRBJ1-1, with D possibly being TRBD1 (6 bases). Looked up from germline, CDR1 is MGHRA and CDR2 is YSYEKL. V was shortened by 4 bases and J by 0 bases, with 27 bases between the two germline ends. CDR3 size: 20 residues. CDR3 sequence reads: CASSLDKGEFGPGMNTEAFF. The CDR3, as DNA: TGCGCCAGCAGCCTAGATAAGGGGGAGTTCGGACCAGGCATGAACACTGAAGCTTTCTTT.

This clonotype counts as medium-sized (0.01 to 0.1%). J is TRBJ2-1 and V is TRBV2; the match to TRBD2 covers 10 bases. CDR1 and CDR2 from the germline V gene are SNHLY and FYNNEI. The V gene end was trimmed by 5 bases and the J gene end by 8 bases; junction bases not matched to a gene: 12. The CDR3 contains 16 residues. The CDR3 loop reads CASSYRTSGLWDEQFF. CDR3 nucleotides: TGTGCCAGCAGTTACCGGACTAGCGGCCTTTGGGATGAGCAGTTCTTC.

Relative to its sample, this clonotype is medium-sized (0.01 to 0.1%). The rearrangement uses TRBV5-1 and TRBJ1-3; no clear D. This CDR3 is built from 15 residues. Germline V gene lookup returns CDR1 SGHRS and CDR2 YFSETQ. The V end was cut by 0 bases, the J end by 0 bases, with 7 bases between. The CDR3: CASSLEAVSGNTIYF. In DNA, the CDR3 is TGCGCCAGCAGCTTGGAAGCGGTCTCTGGAAACACCATATATTTT.

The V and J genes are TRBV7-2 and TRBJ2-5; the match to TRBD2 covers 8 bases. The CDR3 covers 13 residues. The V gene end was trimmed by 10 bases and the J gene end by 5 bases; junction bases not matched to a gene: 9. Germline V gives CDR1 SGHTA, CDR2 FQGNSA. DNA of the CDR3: TGTGCCATCCGGCCGGGAGGGTTGGAGACCCAGTACTTC. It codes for CAIRPGGLETQYF.

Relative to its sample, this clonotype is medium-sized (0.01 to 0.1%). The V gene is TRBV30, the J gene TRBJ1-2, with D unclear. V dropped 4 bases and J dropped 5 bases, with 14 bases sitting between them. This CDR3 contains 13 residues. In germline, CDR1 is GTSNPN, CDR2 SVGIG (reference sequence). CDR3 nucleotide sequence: TGTGCCTGGACCCCCGGCAATATTTATGGCTACACCTTC. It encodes CAWTPGNIYGYTF.

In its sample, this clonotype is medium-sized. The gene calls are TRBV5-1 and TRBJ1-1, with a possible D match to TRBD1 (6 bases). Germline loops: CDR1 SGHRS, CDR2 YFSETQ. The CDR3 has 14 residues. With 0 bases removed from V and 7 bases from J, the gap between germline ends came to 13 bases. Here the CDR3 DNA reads TGCGCCAGCAGCTTGGATGTGACAGGCCTTGAAGCTTTCTTT. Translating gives CASSLDVTGLEAFF.

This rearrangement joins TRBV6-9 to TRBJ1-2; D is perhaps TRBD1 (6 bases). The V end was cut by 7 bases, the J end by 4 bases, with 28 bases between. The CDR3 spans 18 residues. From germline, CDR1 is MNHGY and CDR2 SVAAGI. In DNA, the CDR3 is TGTGCCAGCATTTTTTTCGTGGACAGCGGGCCCCTTAGCTATGGCTACACCTTC. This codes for CASIFFVDSGPLSYGYTF.

The CDR3 nucleotides read TGTGCCAGCAGCTTGGGGTTAGCGGGAGTAAAGGGCAATGAGCAGTTCTTC. It encodes CASSLGLAGVKGNEQFF. J is TRBJ2-1 and V is TRBV5-4; 9 bases fit TRBD2. From germline, CDR1 is SGHNT and CDR2 YYREEE (reference sequence). The CDR3 is 17 residues long. V shed 0 bases and J 6 bases; nucleotides not matched to a gene: 10.

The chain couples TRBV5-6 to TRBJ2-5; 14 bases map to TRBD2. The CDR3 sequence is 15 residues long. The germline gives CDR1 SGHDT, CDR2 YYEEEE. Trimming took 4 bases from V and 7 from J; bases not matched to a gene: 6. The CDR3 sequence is CASSPPGTSGGTQYF. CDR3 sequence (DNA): TGTGCCAGCAGCCCCCCTGGGACTAGCGGGGGGACCCAGTACTTC.

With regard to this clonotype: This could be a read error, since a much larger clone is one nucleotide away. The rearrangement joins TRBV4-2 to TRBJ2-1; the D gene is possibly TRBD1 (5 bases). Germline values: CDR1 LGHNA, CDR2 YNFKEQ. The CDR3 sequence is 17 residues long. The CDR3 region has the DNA TGTGCCAGCAGCCAAGCTGGGGCCCCAAGGGCCTACAATGTGCAGTTCTTC. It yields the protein CASSQAGAPRAYNVQFF.

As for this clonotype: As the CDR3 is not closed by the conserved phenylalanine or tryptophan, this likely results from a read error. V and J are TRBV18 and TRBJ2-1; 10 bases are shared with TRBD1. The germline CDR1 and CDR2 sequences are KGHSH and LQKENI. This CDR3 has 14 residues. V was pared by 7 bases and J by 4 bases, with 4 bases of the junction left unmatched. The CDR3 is CASFPGQGYNEQFL. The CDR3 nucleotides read TGTGCCAGCTTTCCGGGACAGGGGTACAATGAGCAGTTCCTC.

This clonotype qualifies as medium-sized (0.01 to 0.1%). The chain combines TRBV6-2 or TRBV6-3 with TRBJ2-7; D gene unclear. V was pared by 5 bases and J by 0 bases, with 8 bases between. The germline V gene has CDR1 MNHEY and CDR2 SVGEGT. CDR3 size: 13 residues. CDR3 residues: CASSASNSYEQYF. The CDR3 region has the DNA TGTGCCAGCAGTGCGAGTAACTCCTACGAGCAGTACTTC.

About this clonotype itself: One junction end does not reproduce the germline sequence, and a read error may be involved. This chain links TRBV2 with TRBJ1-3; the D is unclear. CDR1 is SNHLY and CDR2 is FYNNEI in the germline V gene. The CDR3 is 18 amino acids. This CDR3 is CASSESFLDGPSVNTIYF. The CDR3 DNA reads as TGTGCCAGCAGTGAATCATTTTTGGACGGGCCTTCTGTAAACACCATATATTTT.

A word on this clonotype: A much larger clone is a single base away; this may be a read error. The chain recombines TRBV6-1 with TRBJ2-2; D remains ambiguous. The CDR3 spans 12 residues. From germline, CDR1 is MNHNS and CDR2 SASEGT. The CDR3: CAGSPPLGELFF. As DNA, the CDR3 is TGTGCCGGCAGTCCACCTTTAGGGGAGCTGTTTTTT.

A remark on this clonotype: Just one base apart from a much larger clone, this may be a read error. In nucleotides, the CDR3 is TGTGCCAGCAGCCCGTCAGGGATCTCCAAAAAAATTCAGTACTTC. As protein: CASSPSGISKKIQYF. The chain employs TRBV28 and TRBJ2-4, with D possibly matching TRBD1 (5 bases). The CDR3 has 15 amino acids. The germline CDR1 and CDR2 sequences are MDHEN and SYDVKM.

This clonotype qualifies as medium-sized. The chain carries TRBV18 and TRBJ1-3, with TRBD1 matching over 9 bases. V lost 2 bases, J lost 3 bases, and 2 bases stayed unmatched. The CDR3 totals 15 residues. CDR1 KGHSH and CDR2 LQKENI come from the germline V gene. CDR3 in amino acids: CASSPGTGIGNTIYF. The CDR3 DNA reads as TGTGCCAGCTCACCAGGGACAGGGATTGGAAACACCATATATTTT.

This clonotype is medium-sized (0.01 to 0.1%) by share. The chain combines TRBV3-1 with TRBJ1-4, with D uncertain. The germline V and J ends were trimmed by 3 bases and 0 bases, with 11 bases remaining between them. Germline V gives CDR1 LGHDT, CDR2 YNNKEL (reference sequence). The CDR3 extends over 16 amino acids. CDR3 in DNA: TGTGCCAGCAGCCAGGAGGGATTGCCAACTAATGAAAAACTGTTTTTT. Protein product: CASSQEGLPTNEKLFF.